The T cell receptor (beta chain) under discussion was sequenced for a study of T-cell memory formation after mild COVID-19 (dated by TCRdb to the early 2020s). Looking at the study overall: Most TCR sequence clusters were specific to one of the two donors. Two young, previously healthy adult volunteers made up the cohort, one male and one female. Longitudinal TCRalpha and TCRbeta repertoire sequencing tracked T-cell clones expanding and contracting after mild COVID-19 in a couple of donors. What the authors observed across the whole study: SARS-CoV-2 specificity was not confirmed for the second-wave clones peaking on day 37. The detection of some responding clones in pre-infection memory suggests that pre-existing cross-reactive memory T cells joined the SARS-CoV-2 response. Only a couple of mild cases were covered by the study, and larger cohorts that include severe cases with pre-infection samples were considered necessary. Clones contracting from day 15 to 85 had balanced CD4/CD8 phenotypes, while a second wave expanding from day 15 to 37 was biased towards CD4+. Contracting CD4+ clones appeared mostly in the CM and EM memory subsets, whereas CD8+ clones were enriched in EMRA.

These reads were obtained on an Illumina NovaSeq 6000. cDNA libraries for TCRalpha and TCRbeta were prepared by 5'RACE using constant-segment primers, with sample barcodes and unique molecular identifiers added. RNA was extracted from every sample with Trizol reagent. Library amplification was performed in two PCR steps, and a second sample barcode and Illumina TruSeq adapters were introduced in the second step. Libraries were sequenced on an Illumina NovaSeq with 2 x 150 bp paired-end reads. From the authors' description of their analysis: The reads were demultiplexed and collapsed into UMI-guided consensus sequences using migec v1.2.7. Using mixcr v2.1.11, UMI consensuses were aligned to TRA and TRB V and J templates and then assembled into clonotypes. Clonotypes were classified as expanded or contracted when called significant by both edgeR and NoisET, with noise models trained on biological replicates. For edgeR calls, the thresholds were a false discovery rate-adjusted p below 0.01 and a log2 fold-change of 1. PCA with hierarchical clustering of max-normalized trajectories of the 1000 most abundant clonotypes was used as exploratory dynamics analysis. Each responding clone was given a CD4 or CD8 phenotype based on the CD4+ and CD8+ repertoires, which had been sequenced separately. The raw public reads went through TCRdb reprocessing: fastp at Q25, MiXCR clone calling, in-frame beta chains kept. All rows with the same CDR3 protein become a single entry with the most common DNA and genes. The V and J calls reflect TCRdb's pipeline rather than the authors' work. The sample table holds fewer than 90,000 distinct CDR3 sequences, of which 13% were seen once. The ten largest clonotypes hold 41% of the sample.

CDR1 WNHNN and CDR2 SYGVQD are derived from the germline V gene (reference sequence). V loses 4 bases, J loses 3 bases, and the germline ends lie 11 bases apart. Spanning cysteine to phenylalanine, the CDR3 consists of 14 amino acids. Only the CDR3 DNA is retained, 42 bases long and in frame from the first base. Ficoll-Paque density gradient centrifugation was the method used to isolate PBMCs. In the case of this clonotype: Its antigen remains undetermined. Base qualities are not recorded, but no much larger clone differs from it by a single base.

Sample: PBMCs or a T cell subset sorted from them (not recorded which). This receptor was taken from a man aged 18 to 29 who had mild COVID-19 (a few samples of this study predate the infection). The sample titles of this study are shuffled in the database, so cell type and time point are left out; the donor was told from shared clones. The sequence links TRBV10-1 to TRBJ2-3, with the D assignment possibly TRBD1 or TRBD2, given 5 matching bases for each. The encoded CDR3 is CASSGQGVTDTQYF. The nucleotide sequence is given as TGCGCCAGCAGTGGGCAGGGAGTTACAGATACGCAGTATTTT.